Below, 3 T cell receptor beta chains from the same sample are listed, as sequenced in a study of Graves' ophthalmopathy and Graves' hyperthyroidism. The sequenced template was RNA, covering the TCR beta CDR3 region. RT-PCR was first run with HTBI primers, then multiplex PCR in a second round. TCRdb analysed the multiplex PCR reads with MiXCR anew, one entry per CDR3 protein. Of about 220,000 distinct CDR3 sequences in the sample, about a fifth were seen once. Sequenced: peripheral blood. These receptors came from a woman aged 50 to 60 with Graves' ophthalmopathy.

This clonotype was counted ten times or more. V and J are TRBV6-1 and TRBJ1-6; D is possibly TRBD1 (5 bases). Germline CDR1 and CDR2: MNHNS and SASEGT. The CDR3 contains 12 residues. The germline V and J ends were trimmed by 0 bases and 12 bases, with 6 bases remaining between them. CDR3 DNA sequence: TGTGCCAGCAGTGAAGCGAGGGGACCCCTCCACTTT. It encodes CASSEARGPLHF.

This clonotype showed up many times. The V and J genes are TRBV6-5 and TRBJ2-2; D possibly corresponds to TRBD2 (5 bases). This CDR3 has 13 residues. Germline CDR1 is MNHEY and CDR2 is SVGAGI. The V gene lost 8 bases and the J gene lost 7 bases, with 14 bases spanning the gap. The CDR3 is CASHLLGGGELFF. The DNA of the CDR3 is TGTGCCAGCCACCTCCTCGGAGGCGGGGAGCTGTTTTTT.

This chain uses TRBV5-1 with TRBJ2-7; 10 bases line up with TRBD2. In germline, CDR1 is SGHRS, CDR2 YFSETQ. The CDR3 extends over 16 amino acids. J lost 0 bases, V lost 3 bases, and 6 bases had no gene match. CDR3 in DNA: TGCGCCAGCAGCTCCGGTTCTAGCGGGGGCTCCTACGAGCAGTACTTC. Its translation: CASSSGSSGGSYEQYF. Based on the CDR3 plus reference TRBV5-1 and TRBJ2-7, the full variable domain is KAGVTQTPRYLIKTRGQQVTLSCSPISGHRSVSWYQQTPGQGLQFLFEYFSETQRNKGNFPGRFSGRQFSNSRSEMNVSTLELGDSALYLCASSSGSSGGSYEQYFGPGTRLTVT.